A single sample is the source of the 32 T cell receptor beta chains below, sequenced in a study of blood T cell repertoires in COVID-19. Clones were sequenced by immunoSEQ multiplex PCR, and TCRdb holds only the in-frame ones, with some missing. Of roughly 120,000 clones in the sample, 85% to 90% are singletons; the top ten hold about 2%. The specimen sequenced was peripheral blood. Receptors were obtained from a woman aged 45-65 years with acute or convalescent COVID-19.

The chain is built from TRBV7-2 and TRBJ1-2, with D unclear. Germline lookup yields CDR1 SGHTA and CDR2 FQGNSA. CDR3 size: 14 residues. V was shortened by 1 base and J by 6 bases, with 12 bases between the two germline ends. The CDR3 DNA reads as TGTGCCAGCAGCTTAGTGAGGTTTCGGGATGGCTACACCTTC. It codes for CASSLVRFRDGYTF.

This clone is a singleton in its sample. V gene TRBV30 combines with J gene TRBJ2-5; 7 nucleotides line up with TRBD2. Germline CDR1 reads GTSNPN; CDR2 reads SVGIG (reference sequence). Unmatched junction bases numbered 6, after V lost 1 base and J lost 7 bases. This CDR3 has 13 amino acids. The CDR3 here is CAWSGSWEGTQYF. The CDR3 DNA reads TGTGCCTGGAGTGGGTCCTGGGAGGGGACCCAGTACTTC.

V and J are TRBV6-5 and TRBJ1-4; no clear D gene. V was cut by 6 bases and J by 5 bases, with 7 bases left in between. In germline, CDR1 is MNHEY, CDR2 SVGAGI. The CDR3 is 12 residues long. The CDR3 coding sequence is TGTGCCAGCAGAAACACGAATGAAAAACTGTTTTTT. Protein product: CASRNTNEKLFF.

This clone appeared a single time. V is TRBV12-5 and J is TRBJ2-7; possible D gene TRBD1, 6 bases. V was shortened by 3 bases and J by 2 bases, with 8 bases between the two germline ends. Germline V lookup: CDR1 LGHNT, CDR2 FRNRAP. The CDR3 covers 13 residues. CDR3 protein: CASGLGQTYEQYF. The CDR3 DNA sequence: TGTGCTAGTGGTTTAGGACAGACCTACGAGCAGTACTTC.

The genes are TRBV19 and TRBJ1-5, with D perhaps matching TRBD1 (5 bases). Trimming stripped 6 bases from V and 3 bases from J, with 12 bases between. Germline values: CDR1 LNHDA, CDR2 SQIVND (reference sequence). CDR3 length: 14 amino acids. CDR3 DNA sequence: TGTGCCAGTAGCCTTGGGGCAGCCAATCAGCCCCAGCATTTT. It translates to CASSLGAANQPQHF.

The rearrangement links TRBV5-1 to TRBJ1-2; 7 bases map to TRBD1. Trimming removed 0 bases from V and 4 bases from J; junction bases left unmatched: 6. CDR3 length equals 15 residues. CDR1 SGHRS and CDR2 YFSETQ come from the germline V gene. CDR3 protein: CASSLGPTGIYGYTF. Here the CDR3 DNA reads TGCGCCAGCAGCTTGGGACCGACAGGGATCTATGGCTACACCTTC.

CDR3: CASSLEGMRGGQETQYF. The CDR3 nucleotides are TGTGCCAGCAGCTTAGAGGGGATGCGGGGGGGACAGGAGACCCAGTACTTC. This chain links TRBV11-2 with TRBJ2-5; 9 bases are shared with TRBD2. J lost 5 bases, V lost 0 bases, and 10 bases had no gene match. CDR3 length: 17 amino acids. Germline CDR1 reads SGHAT; CDR2 reads FQNNGV.

Here the CDR3 DNA reads TGTGCCAGCAGCTGGAAACAGGGAAACTATGGCTACACCTTC. Its protein product is CASSWKQGNYGYTF. The V call is TRBV5-6, the J call TRBJ1-2; D is possibly TRBD1 (6 bases). The CDR3 spans 14 residues. V was pared by 3 bases and J by 2 bases, with 11 bases between. Germline values: CDR1 SGHDT, CDR2 YYEEEE. Variable domain in full (rest from reference TRBV5-6 and TRBJ1-2): DAGVTQSPTHLIKTRGQQVTLRCSPKSGHDTVSWYQQALGQGPQFIFQYYEEEERQRGNFPDRFSGHQFPNYSSELNVNALLLGDSALYLCASSWKQGNYGYTFGSGTRLTVV.

The chain recombines TRBV12-3 or TRBV12-4 with TRBJ2-7, with TRBD1 as a possible D gene (6 bases). This CDR3 has 12 amino acids. V lost 4 bases, J lost 12 bases, and 16 bases lay in between. The CDR3 loop reads CASSSPGHDRYF. For the CDR3, the DNA is TGTGCCAGCAGTTCACCGGGACATGACCGGTACTTC.

The V and J genes are TRBV18 and TRBJ2-1; D is possibly TRBD1 (6 bases). Germline-derived CDR1 and CDR2 are KGHSH and LQKENI. V lost 7 bases to trimming and J lost 4 bases, with 11 bases between them. The CDR3 covers 13 residues. DNA of the CDR3: TGTGCCAGCTTATCAGGACAGTACAATGAGCAGTTCTTC. It translates to CASLSGQYNEQFF.

The V call is TRBV19, the J call TRBJ1-3, with D maybe TRBD1 (5 bases). CDR1 is LNHDA and CDR2 is SQIVND in the germline V gene (reference sequence). The CDR3 extends over 16 amino acids. Trimming stripped 6 bases from V and 2 bases from J, with 17 bases between. The CDR3 DNA sequence: TGTGCCAGTAGAACCTCCGGGGGTTTCGCTGGAAACACCATATATTTT. This gives the protein CASRTSGGFAGNTIYF.

This clone appeared a single time. The chain couples TRBV15 to TRBJ1-6; TRBD1 matches at 7 bases. Unmatched junction bases numbered 9, after V lost 4 bases and J lost 0 bases. Germline V gene lookup returns CDR1 LNHNV and CDR2 YYDKDF (reference sequence). The CDR3 contains 18 residues. The CDR3 DNA is TGTGCCACCAGCACCCGTCGAGGGGGCAGCTCCTATAATTCACCCCTCCACTTT. As protein: CATSTRRGGSSYNSPLHF.

The chain joins TRBV11-3 to TRBJ2-3; 7 bases fit TRBD2. V lost 5 bases and J lost 3; bases outside the gene matches: 8. Germline-derived CDR1 and CDR2 are SGHNT and YENEEA. The CDR3 spans 15 residues. This CDR3 is CASSAGLEMTDTQYF. In DNA form, the CDR3 reads TGTGCCAGCAGCGCCGGACTAGAAATGACAGATACGCAGTATTTT. Complete variable domain (other parts from reference TRBV11-3 and TRBJ2-3): EAGVVQSPRYKIIEKKQPVAFWCNPISGHNTLYWYLQNLGQGPELLIRYENEEAVDDSQLPKDRFSAERLKGVDSTLKIQPAELGDSAVYLCASSAGLEMTDTQYFGPGTRLTVL.

The chain recombines TRBV10-1 with TRBJ2-7; TRBD2 agrees at 11 bases. V gave up 4 bases and J gave up 4 bases; unmatched junction bases: 18. The CDR3 spans 19 residues. Germline assignment: CDR1 WNHNN and CDR2 SYGVQD (reference sequence). CDR3 in amino acids: CASSAPDRKGLAGGYEQYF. In DNA, the CDR3 is TGCGCCAGCAGTGCCCCCGACAGGAAGGGGCTAGCGGGAGGTTACGAGCAGTACTTC.

The chain links TRBV11-2 to TRBJ2-2; no firm D call. This CDR3 is built from 14 residues. Germline values: CDR1 SGHAT, CDR2 FQNNGV. V was pared by 2 bases and J by 0 bases, with 4 bases between. CDR3 nucleotide sequence: TGTGCCAGCAGCTTAAACTCGAACACCGGGGAGCTGTTTTTT. It codes for CASSLNSNTGELFF.

J is TRBJ1-1 and V is TRBV13; D perhaps matches TRBD1 (5 bases). The CDR3 runs 15 residues. CDR1 is PRHDT and CDR2 is FYEKMQ in the germline V gene (reference sequence). Deletions cut 5 bases from V and 5 bases from J, with 18 bases between. CDR3 loop: CASSLERGKGTEAFF. The CDR3 DNA follows: TGTGCCAGCAGCCTAGAAAGGGGCAAGGGAACTGAAGCTTTCTTT.

The chain combines TRBV19 with TRBJ2-7; TRBD2 might be the D (6 bases). Per germline, CDR1 LNHDA and CDR2 SQIVND (reference sequence). V gave up 1 base and J gave up 2 bases, with 9 bases separating them. This CDR3 is built from 14 residues. The CDR3 nucleotides read TGTGCCAGTAGTATAGGTGGAGGGACCTACGAGCAGTACTTC. Its translation is CASSIGGGTYEQYF. Variable domain in full (rest from reference TRBV19 and TRBJ2-7): DGGITQSPKYLFRKEGQNVTLSCEQNLNHDAMYWYRQDPGQGLRLIYYSQIVNDFQKGDIAEGYSVSREKKESFPLTVTSAQKNPTAFYLCASSIGGGTYEQYFGPGTRLTVT.

There are a few counts of this clone. The J gene is TRBJ1-2, the V gene TRBV4-1; D possibly corresponds to TRBD1 (5 bases). The CDR3 runs to 15 residues. Germline assignment: CDR1 MGHRA and CDR2 YSYEKL. V was shortened by 3 bases and J by 1 base, with 12 bases between the two germline ends. The CDR3 sequence: CASSQGGLDNYGYTF. CDR3 nucleotide sequence: TGCGCCAGCAGCCAGGGGGGACTGGATAACTATGGCTACACCTTC.

The V and J genes are TRBV11-2 and TRBJ1-3; D call uncertain. This CDR3 is built from 12 residues. The germline gives CDR1 SGHAT, CDR2 FQNNGV. Trimming pared 5 bases from V and 6 bases from J, leaving 8 bases between. The CDR3 sequence is CASSHDKNTIYF. In DNA form, the CDR3 reads TGTGCCAGCAGCCACGACAAAAACACCATATATTTT.

The CDR3 DNA follows: TGTGCCACCAGTGACGGTACAGATACGCAGTATTTT. This sequence encodes CATSDGTDTQYF. This sequence joins TRBV24-1 and TRBJ2-3, with D unresolved. Trimming pared 4 bases from V and 3 bases from J, leaving 4 bases between. The CDR3 spans 12 residues. Looked up from germline, CDR1 is KGHDR and CDR2 is SFDVKD.

The chain is built from TRBV5-6 and TRBJ1-4; 8 bases map to TRBD1. This CDR3 contains 15 residues. V dropped 3 bases and J dropped 8; count of bases not matched to a gene: 9. CDR1 is SGHDT, CDR2 YYEEEE, per germline. The CDR3 sequence: CASSSTRTGREKLFF. The CDR3 DNA sequence: TGTGCCAGCAGCTCTACCAGGACAGGGCGGGAAAAACTGTTTTTT.

This clone was observed a handful of times. The chain links TRBV11-2 to TRBJ1-1; TRBD1 might be the D (6 bases). V lost 5 bases to trimming and J lost 1 base, with 14 bases between them. This CDR3 is 15 amino acids long. The germline CDR1 and CDR2 sequences are SGHAT and FQNNGV. This chain's CDR3 is CASSPPGHQNTEAFF. As DNA, the CDR3 is TGTGCCAGCAGCCCCCCGGGACACCAGAACACTGAAGCTTTCTTT.

This chain connects TRBV4-3 to TRBJ2-7; TRBD1 agrees at 7 bases. CDR3 length equals 13 residues. The trim removed 4 bases at V and 7 bases at J, leaving 7 bases unmatched. The germline V gene encodes CDR1 LGHNA and CDR2 YSLEER. In nucleotides, the CDR3 is TGCGCCAGCAGCCTAAGCCAGGGGGAAGAGCAGTACTTC. It codes for CASSLSQGEEQYF.

This rearrangement joins TRBV5-1 to TRBJ2-5; no clear D gene. Trimming left V 0 bases short and J 9 bases short, with 12 bases between. This CDR3 has 13 residues. Germline CDR1 reads SGHRS; CDR2 reads YFSETQ. Here the CDR3 reads CASSLGILSSQYF. Here the CDR3 DNA reads TGCGCCAGCAGCTTGGGTATCCTATCATCCCAGTACTTC.

The genes are TRBV7-2 and TRBJ1-1; 10 bases are a match to TRBD1. The CDR3 contains 15 residues. Germline CDR1 is SGHTA and CDR2 is FQGNSA. V lost 7 bases to trimming and J lost 5 bases; unmatched junction nucleotides: 10. CDR3 DNA: TGTGCCAGCAATTGGGGACAGGGGTTGGGTACTGAAGCTTTCTTT. Its protein product is CASNWGQGLGTEAFF.

This chain joins TRBV6-2 or TRBV6-3 and TRBJ2-6, with D unresolved. CDR1 MNHEY and CDR2 SVGEGT come from the germline V gene. CDR3 length: 13 residues. Trimming shortened V by 5 bases and J by 9 bases, and 11 bases separated the two germline ends. CDR3 sequence reads: CASSLRVGNVLTF. CDR3 nucleotides: TGTGCCAGCAGTCTCCGGGTGGGCAACGTCCTGACTTTC.

The genes are TRBV2 and TRBJ1-5; D possibly corresponds to TRBD1 (5 bases). Germline V gene sequence: CDR1 SNHLY, CDR2 FYNNEI. V lost 6 bases and J 7 bases, leaving 13 bases between the germline ends. The CDR3 has 13 residues. This CDR3 reads CASSKGLPQPQHF. DNA for the CDR3: TGTGCCAGCAGCAAGGGGCTCCCCCAGCCCCAGCATTTT. The full variable domain, completed using reference TRBV2 and TRBJ1-5, is EPEVTQTPSHQVTQMGQEVILRCVPISNHLYFYWYRQILGQKVEFLVSFYNNEISEKSEIFDDQFSVERPDGSNFTLKIRSTKLEDSAMYFCASSKGLPQPQHFGDGTRLSIL.

This clone showed up just once. This rearrangement joins TRBV27 to TRBJ2-3; D might be TRBD2 (6 bases). Trimming stripped 3 bases from V and 4 bases from J, with 14 bases between. In germline, CDR1 is MNHEY, CDR2 SMNVEV (reference sequence). This CDR3 has 15 residues. CDR3 DNA sequence: TGTGCCAGCAGTTTTCTGGCGGGGAACTCAGATACGCAGTATTTT. Translation: CASSFLAGNSDTQYF.

The rearrangement uses TRBV19 and TRBJ1-1; TRBD1 agrees at 8 bases. The CDR3 has 15 residues. V trimming: 6 bases; J trimming: 6 bases; junction bases outside the gene matches: 12. The V gene's germline CDR1 is LNHDA and CDR2 SQIVND (reference sequence). The CDR3 nucleotides are TGTGCCAGTAGCCCCCAGGGGGCGCGCCGCTCTGAAGCTTTCTTT. Amino acids: CASSPQGARRSEAFF.

V gene TRBV10-2 combines with J gene TRBJ1-5, with D hard to call. This CDR3 is 12 amino acids long. V was trimmed by 8 bases and J by 3 bases, leaving 8 bases between them. Germline V gene data show CDR1 as WSHSY and CDR2 as SAAADI. The CDR3 bases are TGCGCCAGCCGGGATCTCAATCAGCCCCAGCATTTT. Its protein product is CASRDLNQPQHF.

The V gene is TRBV9, the J gene TRBJ1-3; a weak D match, TRBD1 (5 bases). Germline CDR1 is SGDLS and CDR2 is YYNGEE. The CDR3 has 14 amino acids. V was shortened by 0 bases and J by 2 bases, with 6 bases between the two germline ends. CDR3 protein: CASSVEGPGNTIYF. The CDR3 region has the DNA TGTGCCAGCAGCGTAGAGGGGCCTGGAAACACCATATATTTT.

This clone was picked up many times. The chain combines TRBV2 with TRBJ2-7; weak D call: TRBD1 (5 bases). Germline V gene lookup returns CDR1 SNHLY and CDR2 FYNNEI. The CDR3 totals 10 residues. V was clipped by 7 bases and J by 4 bases, with 5 bases between them. The CDR3 protein is CASKGYEQYF. DNA for the CDR3: TGTGCCAGCAAGGGGTACGAGCAGTACTTC.